The clone carrying this T cell receptor (beta chain) occurred once. The ends were cut back, 4 bases at V and 4 bases at J, with 14 bases in the middle. Germline V lookup: CDR1 SGDLS, CDR2 YYNGEE. This CDR3 region has 14 residues. This sample is part of a study of Tregs in tolerant kidney transplant recipients. Sequenced by immunoSEQ multiplex PCR; TCRdb stores in-frame clones only, minus some. The data contain roughly 99,000 clones, roughly 93% of them singletons. This TCR was sampled from a human donor who received a combined kidney and bone marrow transplant. This rearrangement joins TRBV9 to TRBJ2-5, with D unresolved. The specimen was CD4+ T cells from blood, collected before the transplant. As DNA, the CDR3 is TGTGCCAGCAGCTTTCGCCAGGCTACAGAGACCCAGTACTTC. Its translation is CASSFRQATETQYF.